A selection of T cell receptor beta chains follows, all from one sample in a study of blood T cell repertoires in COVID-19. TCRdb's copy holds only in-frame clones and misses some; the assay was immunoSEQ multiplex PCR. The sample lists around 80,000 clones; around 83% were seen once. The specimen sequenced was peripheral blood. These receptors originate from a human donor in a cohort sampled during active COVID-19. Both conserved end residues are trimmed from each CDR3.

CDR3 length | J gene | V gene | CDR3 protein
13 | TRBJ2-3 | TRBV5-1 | ASSLAPSRTDTQY
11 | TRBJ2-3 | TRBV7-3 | ASSSGVRDTQY
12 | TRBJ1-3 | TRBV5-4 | ASSGSTVGNTIY
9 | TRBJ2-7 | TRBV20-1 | SARGPYEQY
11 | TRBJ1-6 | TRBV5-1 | ASRVTGTSPLH
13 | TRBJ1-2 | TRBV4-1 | ASSQEIGTDYGYT
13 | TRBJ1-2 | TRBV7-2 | ASSSITGTAYGYT
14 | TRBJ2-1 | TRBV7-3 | ASSPQPLQGWNEQF
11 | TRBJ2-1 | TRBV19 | ASSQGVVGEQF
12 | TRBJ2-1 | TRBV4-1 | ASSQGLDNNEQF
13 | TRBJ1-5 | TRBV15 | ATSRRTGESQPQH
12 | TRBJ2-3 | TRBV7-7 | ASGLAGATDTQY
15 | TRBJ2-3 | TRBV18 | ASSPPGLAGGEDTQY
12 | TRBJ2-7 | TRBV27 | ASGPDGGSYEQY
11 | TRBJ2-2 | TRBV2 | ASSGEPTGELF
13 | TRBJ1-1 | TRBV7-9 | ASSMEGWRLAEAF
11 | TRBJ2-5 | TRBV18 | ASSPAGGETQY
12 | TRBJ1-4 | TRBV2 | ASTGQGLNEKLF
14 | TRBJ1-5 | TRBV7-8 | ASSLRRGGSNQPQH
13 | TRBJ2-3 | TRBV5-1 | ASRFTGAGRDTQY
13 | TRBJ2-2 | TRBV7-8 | ASSLSGRSAGELF
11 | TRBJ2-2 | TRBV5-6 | ASHETVGGELF
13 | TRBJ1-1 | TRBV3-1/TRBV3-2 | ASSQARTGDTEAF
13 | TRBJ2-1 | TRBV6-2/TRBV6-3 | ASSSRDRGPNEQF
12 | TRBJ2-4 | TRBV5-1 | ASSGTGSQNIQY
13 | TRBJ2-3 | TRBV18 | ASSPGQGSTDTQY
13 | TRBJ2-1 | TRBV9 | ASSSPSAGVNEQF
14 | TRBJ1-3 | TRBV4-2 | ASSQDPVSSGNTIY
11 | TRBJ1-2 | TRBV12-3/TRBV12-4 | ASSLRSELGYT
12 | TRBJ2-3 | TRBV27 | ASLAAGPTDTQY
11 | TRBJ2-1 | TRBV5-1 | ASSERVYNEQF
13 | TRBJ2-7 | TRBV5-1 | ASSPTAFSPYEQY
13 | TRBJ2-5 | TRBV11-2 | ASSFTTSGGETQY